The 21 T cell receptor beta chains in this list originate from one sample, sequenced in a study of CD8+ T cells in alopecia areata. As to treatment: oral pan-JAK inhibitor, 5-10 mg twice daily. cDNA prepared by RNA extraction and subsequent reverse transcription served as the template for sequencing. Profiled with immunoSEQ multiplex PCR; TCRdb holds only in-frame clones, not every one. The table lists over 150,000 clones, around three fifths of them singletons. Sample: CD4+ T cells sorted from blood, taken at week 24, from a patient treated with tofacitinib. These receptors all stem from a human donor with alopecia areata.

This clone has a handful of counts. The chain uses TRBV11-3 and TRBJ2-5; D not certain. The germline CDR1 and CDR2 sequences are SGHNT and YENEEA. V lost 5 bases and J lost 0, with 7 bases in between. This CDR3 is 13 amino acids long. CDR3 region: CASSRGDQETQYF. The CDR3 DNA follows: TGTGCCAGCAGCCGAGGAGACCAAGAGACCCAGTACTTC.

Comment on this clone: This same CDR3 is encoded by further DNA sequences in the sample. The CDR3 sequence is CAWSVRYEQYF. Here the CDR3 DNA reads TGTGCCTGGAGTGTAAGATACGAGCAGTACTTC. The rearrangement links TRBV30 to TRBJ2-7; D gene unclear. The CDR3 contains 11 residues. Trimming took 0 bases from V and 4 from J, leaving 4 bases between them. Germline-derived CDR1 and CDR2 are GTSNPN and SVGIG (reference sequence).

This clone has a handful of counts. CDR3 coding DNA: TGTGCCAGCAGCTTAGCGGGGGGGCGCGCTGAGACCCAGTACTTC. Residues: CASSLAGGRAETQYF. The V and J genes are TRBV7-8 and TRBJ2-5, with D perhaps TRBD2 (7 bases). Between the trimmed V and J ends, which lost 0 bases and 5 bases, there was a span of 13 bases. Germline assignment: CDR1 SGHVS and CDR2 FQNEAQ. This CDR3 contains 15 residues.

The V call is TRBV29-1, the J call TRBJ2-5; 8 bases are a match to TRBD2. The germline V gene encodes CDR1 SQVTM and CDR2 ANQGSEA. This CDR3 has 12 amino acids. V lost 3 bases, J lost 7 bases, and 4 bases stayed unmatched. In DNA, the CDR3 is TGCAGCGTTGATTACGCGGGGGGGACCCAGTACTTC. This gives the protein CSVDYAGGTQYF.

This sequence joins TRBV25-1 and TRBJ1-2; D uncertain. This CDR3 region has 12 residues. Germline values: CDR1 MGHDK, CDR2 SYGVNS. V was clipped by 10 bases and J by 3 bases, with 12 bases between them. CDR3 in DNA: TGTGCCACCAAGGCCCTCGACTATGGCTACACCTTC. Protein product: CATKALDYGYTF.

The CDR3 loop reads CAWKIRTGTLNTEAFF. CDR3 in DNA: TGTGCCTGGAAAATCCGTACCGGGACACTAAACACTGAAGCTTTCTTT. This chain uses TRBV30 with TRBJ1-1; TRBD1 might be the D (6 bases). This CDR3 is 16 amino acids long. The germline CDR1 and CDR2 sequences are GTSNPN and SVGIG (reference sequence). V was cut by 4 bases and J by 2 bases, with 20 bases left in between.

Notes on this clone: A junction boundary mismatches the germline segment, possibly from a read error. The V call is TRBV30, the J call TRBJ1-5; D ambiguous. The CDR3 has 18 amino acids. The V gene's germline CDR1 is GTSNPN and CDR2 SVGIG (reference sequence). DNA of the CDR3: TGTGCCCGGAGTGTACGATATGAACGGAGCAGCAATAGCCAGCCCCAGCATTTT. Its protein product is CARSVRYERSSNSQPQHF.

The chain links TRBV29-1 to TRBJ1-1; 9 bases line up with TRBD1. V shed 7 bases and J 5 bases; nucleotides not matched to a gene: 11. Germline CDR1 is SQVTM and CDR2 is ANQGSEA. The CDR3 is made up of 14 amino acids. The CDR3 here is CSGTGGSVDTEAFF. The CDR3 DNA sequence: TGCAGCGGTACAGGGGGCTCGGTTGATACTGAAGCTTTCTTT. The full variable domain, with the rest looked up from reference TRBV29-1 and TRBJ1-1, is SAVISQKPSRDICQRGTSLTIQCQVDSQVTMMFWYRQQPGQSLTLIATANQGSEATYESGFVIDKFPISRPNLTFSTLTVSNMSPEDSSIYLCSGTGGSVDTEAFFGQGTRLTVV.

Only one count was recorded for this clone. The gene calls are TRBV5-1 and TRBJ2-1; 11 bases map to TRBD2. Trimming at V came to 2 bases and at J to 9 bases, leaving 7 bases not matched to a gene. Germline-derived CDR1 and CDR2 are SGHRS and YFSETQ. The CDR3 has 15 residues. CDR3 nucleotides: TGCGCCAGCAGCTTATCACTAGCGGGGGCTGGTGAGCAGTTCTTC. Translated, it gives CASSLSLAGAGEQFF. Using reference TRBV5-1 and TRBJ2-1 for the parts outside the CDR3, the full variable domain is KAGVTQTPRYLIKTRGQQVTLSCSPISGHRSVSWYQQTPGQGLQFLFEYFSETQRNKGNFPGRFSGRQFSNSRSEMNVSTLELGDSALYLCASSLSLAGAGEQFFGPGTRLTVL.

This chain connects TRBV2 to TRBJ2-2; TRBD1 matches at 8 bases. V dropped 9 bases and J dropped 1; count of bases not matched to a gene: 4. There are 14 residues in the CDR3. Per germline, CDR1 SNHLY and CDR2 FYNNEI. CDR3 amino acids: CARADRENTGELFF. In DNA, the CDR3 is TGTGCCAGGGCGGACAGGGAGAACACCGGGGAGCTGTTTTTT.

The chain uses TRBV5-1 and TRBJ2-7, with D perhaps matching TRBD1 (6 bases). The CDR3 extends over 15 amino acids. V was shortened by 4 bases and J by 7 bases, with 21 bases between the two germline ends. The germline gives CDR1 SGHRS, CDR2 YFSETQ. In nucleotides, the CDR3 is TGCGCCAGCAGCCCCGAGGGGGATTCATTACGAGAGCAGTACTTC. It is translated as CASSPEGDSLREQYF.

The chain recombines TRBV6-5 with TRBJ2-5; no clear D gene. The CDR3 length is 13 residues. V shed 6 bases and J shed 5 bases, with 13 bases lying between them. CDR1 is MNHEY and CDR2 is SVGAGI in the germline V gene. The CDR3 region is CASSLRGWETQYF. The CDR3 coding sequence is TGTGCCAGCAGCCTACGTGGGTGGGAGACCCAGTACTTC.

The CDR3: CASSERGGWQETQYF. The DNA for the CDR3 is TGTGCCAGTAGCGAGAGGGGAGGATGGCAAGAGACCCAGTACTTC. This sequence joins TRBV19 and TRBJ2-5; tentatively, D is TRBD2 (6 bases). Trimming stripped 6 bases from V and 2 bases from J, with 16 bases between. Germline values: CDR1 LNHDA, CDR2 SQIVND (reference sequence). The CDR3 spans 15 residues.

This clone was picked up a small number of times. This rearrangement joins TRBV7-8 to TRBJ1-5; possible D gene TRBD1, 5 bases. Germline-derived CDR1 and CDR2 are SGHVS and FQNEAQ. The CDR3 loop spans 15 amino acids. The V and J ends lost 7 bases and 3 bases respectively, with 16 bases between them. The CDR3 DNA reads as TGTGCCAGCACCCCCAAGGGGTGGGACAATCAGCCCCAGCATTTT. Translated: CASTPKGWDNQPQHF.

V usage is TRBV28 and J usage is TRBJ1-5; TRBD1 agrees at 7 bases. This CDR3 region has 16 residues. V lost 1 base and J lost 4; bases outside the gene matches: 7. Looked up from germline, CDR1 is MDHEN and CDR2 is SYDVKM. CDR3 bases: TGTGCCAGCAGTTTATTGGGGACAGCTAGAAATCAGCCCCAGCATTTT. This translates into CASSLLGTARNQPQHF.

This clone was picked up a small number of times. CDR3 DNA sequence: TGCGCCACCTCGGAGGGGAACACTGAAGCTTTCTTT. As protein: CATSEGNTEAFF. The chain links TRBV5-1 to TRBJ1-1; D is unresolved. Germline loops: CDR1 SGHRS, CDR2 YFSETQ. The CDR3 contains 12 residues. Trimming shortened V by 9 bases and J by 1 base, and 10 bases separated the two germline ends.

This chain connects TRBV30 to TRBJ2-1, with TRBD2 matching over 9 bases. V gave up 5 bases and J gave up 9 bases; unmatched junction bases: 11. Per the germline V gene, CDR1 is GTSNPN and CDR2 is SVGIG (reference sequence). The CDR3 is made up of 14 amino acids. CDR3 DNA sequence: TGTGCCTGGTTCTATAGCGGGGGTTCGAGTGAGCAGTTCTTC. This sequence encodes CAWFYSGGSSEQFF.

CDR3: CAITPGLQQNTGELFF. The CDR3 DNA reads TGTGCCATCACCCCGGGTCTACAGCAAAACACCGGGGAGCTGTTTTTT. The chain combines TRBV10-3 with TRBJ2-2; D is unresolved. Germline-derived CDR1 and CDR2 are ENHRY and SYGVKD. Trimming left V 7 bases short and J 2 bases short, with 17 bases between. The CDR3 contains 16 residues.

The rearrangement links TRBV29-1 to TRBJ1-2, with unresolved D. The V gene lost 4 bases and the J gene lost 9 bases, with 15 bases spanning the gap. Per the germline V gene, CDR1 is SQVTM and CDR2 is ANQGSEA. The CDR3 contains 12 residues. This CDR3 reads CSVGHMVESYTF. The CDR3 bases are TGCAGCGTTGGTCACATGGTTGAGAGCTACACCTTC.

This clone appeared once. The chain uses TRBV25-1 and TRBJ1-2; D gene ambiguous. The CDR3 spans 12 residues. Germline values: CDR1 MGHDK, CDR2 SYGVNS. Between the trimmed V and J ends, which lost 3 bases and 4 bases, there was a span of 6 bases. The CDR3 reads CASSEQTYGYTF. Here the CDR3 DNA reads TGTGCCAGCAGTGAGCAGACCTATGGCTACACCTTC.

The V call is TRBV11-2, the J call TRBJ1-2; 7 bases are a match to TRBD1. Germline assignment: CDR1 SGHAT and CDR2 FQNNGV. Trimming cost V 7 bases and J 5 bases; bases outside gene matches: 7. CDR3 size: 13 residues. CDR3 loop: CASTPTGKYGYTF. The CDR3 DNA follows: TGTGCCAGCACCCCGACAGGGAAGTATGGCTACACCTTC. Full variable domain (remainder filled in from reference TRBV11-2 and TRBJ1-2): EAGVAQSPRYKIIEKRQSVAFWCNPISGHATLYWYQQILGQGPKLLIQFQNNGVVDDSQLPKDRFSAERLKGVDSTLKIQPAKLEDSAVYLCASTPTGKYGYTFGSGTRLTVV.